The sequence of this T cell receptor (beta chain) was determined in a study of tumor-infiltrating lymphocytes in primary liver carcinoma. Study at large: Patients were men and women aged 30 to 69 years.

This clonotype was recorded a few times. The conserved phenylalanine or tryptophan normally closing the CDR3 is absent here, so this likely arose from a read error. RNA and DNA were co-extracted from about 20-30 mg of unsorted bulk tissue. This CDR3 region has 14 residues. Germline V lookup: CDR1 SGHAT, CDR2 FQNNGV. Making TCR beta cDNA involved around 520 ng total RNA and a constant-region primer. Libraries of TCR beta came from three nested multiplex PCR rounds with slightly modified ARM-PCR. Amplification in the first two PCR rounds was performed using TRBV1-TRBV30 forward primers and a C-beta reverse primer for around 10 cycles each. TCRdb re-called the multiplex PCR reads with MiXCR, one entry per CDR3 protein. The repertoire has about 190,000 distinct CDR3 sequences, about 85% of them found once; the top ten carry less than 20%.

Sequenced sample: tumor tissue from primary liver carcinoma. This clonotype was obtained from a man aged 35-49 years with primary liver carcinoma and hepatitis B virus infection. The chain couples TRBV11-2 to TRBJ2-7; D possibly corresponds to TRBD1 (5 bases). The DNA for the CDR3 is TGTGCGCGCAGCTCTAACAGGAACTCCTACGAGCAGTACTAC. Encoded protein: CARSSNRNSYEQYY.